This T cell receptor (beta chain) was captured in a study of blood T cell repertoires in COVID-19. Study context: The origin of the acute and convalescent COVID-19 samples was the United States, Italy and Spain. Sample material is recorded as cDNA or gDNA derived from T cells, B-cell-depleted T cells, or PBMCs.

Germline-derived CDR1 and CDR2 are LGHNA and YNFKEQ. This CDR3 contains 15 residues. V lost 0 bases to trimming and J lost 0 bases, with 8 bases between them. Source study methods: Estimates of nucleated cell counts were drawn from the amplification of reference gene primers. Profiling relied on immunoSEQ multiplex PCR, and the TCRdb table lists in-frame clones only, not all of them. V and J calls and clone size are as listed in that table; D and trimming were resolved from the DNA. This table holds about 95,000 clones, 65% to 85% found once. Sequenced input: peripheral blood. The J gene is TRBJ1-1, the V gene TRBV4-2; unclear D gene. This receptor was obtained from a man older than 75 with active or convalescent COVID-19. CDR3 residues: CASSQDEGMNTEAFF. CDR3 nucleotides: TGTGCCAGCAGCCAAGATGAGGGAATGAACACTGAAGCTTTCTTT.